Listed below are T cell receptor beta chains from one sample, sequenced in a study of T cell changes during pregnancy in multiple sclerosis. Profiled with immunoSEQ multiplex PCR; TCRdb holds only in-frame clones, not every one. The sample consists of tens of thousands of clones, roughly 90% of them appearing once. The sequencing here drew on peripheral blood, taken after pregnancy. These receptors all come from a female donor in good health, enrolled as a control in a pregnancy study. Each CDR3 is given with its conserved first and last residue. A D gene is named only where the DNA matches it firmly. Not every row has a clone size; where given, it reads once, few, many or a size class.

V	D	size	J	CDR3	DNA
TRBV30	NA	NA	TRBJ2-5	CAGAPGKETQYF	TGTGCCGGAGCACCGGGTAAAGAGACCCAGTACTTC
TRBV29-1	NA	NA	TRBJ2-7	CSVAGGYEQYF	TGCAGCGTTGCCGGAGGCTACGAGCAGTACTTC
TRBV10-2	TRBD1	NA	TRBJ1-1	CAISYPTGTNTEAFF	TGCGCCATCTCCTACCCGACAGGGACGAACACTGAAGCTTTCTTT
TRBV11-3	NA	NA	TRBJ2-5	CASSLVQAAWETQYF	TGTGCCAGCAGCTTAGTTCAGGCCGCGTGGGAGACCCAGTACTTC
TRBV2	TRBD1	once	TRBJ2-7	CASTDRGSSYEQYF	TGTGCCAGCACTGACAGGGGATCCTCCTACGAGCAGTACTTC
TRBV6-5	TRBD1	NA	TRBJ1-5	CASSYSGQGNQPQHF	TGTGCCAGCAGTTACTCTGGACAGGGCAATCAGCCCCAGCATTTT
TRBV15	NA	NA	TRBJ2-5	CATSRVEGAQETQYF	TGTGCCACCAGCAGAGTGGAGGGGGCTCAAGAGACCCAGTACTTC
TRBV7-9	NA	NA	TRBJ2-2	CASSLVRSGELFF	TGTGCCAGCAGCTTAGTCAGGTCCGGGGAGCTGTTTTTT
TRBV7-8	NA	few	TRBJ1-2	CASSLAAQGSNYGYTF	TGTGCCAGCAGCTTAGCTGCGCAGGGATCTAACTATGGCTACACCTTC
TRBV30	NA	NA	TRBJ1-5	CAWSVKGGNQPQHF	TGTGCCTGGAGTGTCAAAGGGGGCAATCAGCCCCAGCATTTT
TRBV19	NA	few	TRBJ2-7	CASSRVDYGEQYF	TGTGCCAGTAGTCGTGTGGACTACGGCGAGCAGTACTTC
TRBV7-9	NA	NA	TRBJ1-4	CASSLRLYATNEKLFF	TGTGCCAGCAGTTTGAGACTGTATGCAACTAATGAAAAACTGTTTTTT
TRBV6-5	TRBD1	NA	TRBJ1-2	CASSSTGWRGYTF	TGTGCCAGCAGTTCGACAGGGTGGAGGGGCTACACCTTC
TRBV5-4	NA	few	TRBJ2-7	CASSSGGSGGRYEQYF	TGTGCCAGCAGTTCTGGCGGCAGCGGAGGCCGCTACGAGCAGTACTTC
TRBV2	TRBD2	NA	TRBJ2-7	CASRTRGLTYEQYF	TGTGCCAGCAGGACCCGGGGACTAACCTACGAGCAGTACTTC
TRBV27	NA	NA	TRBJ1-4	CASRLQGSNEKLFF	TGTGCCAGCAGGCTCCAGGGGAGTAATGAAAAACTGTTTTTT
TRBV11-2	TRBD2	NA	TRBJ2-7	CASSQWSRGGRDEQYF	TGTGCCAGCAGCCAGTGGTCTCGGGGGGGGAGGGACGAGCAGTACTTC
TRBV19	NA	NA	TRBJ1-2	CASNPGILSGYTF	TGTGCCAGTAATCCGGGAATATTAAGTGGCTACACCTTC
TRBV27	TRBD1	NA	TRBJ1-2	CASRGQGTGYTF	TGTGCCAGCAGGGGACAGGGAACTGGCTACACCTTC
TRBV4-1	NA	NA	TRBJ2-3	CASSTKPRDTSTDTQYF	TGCGCCAGCAGCACAAAACCACGGGACACCAGCACAGATACGCAGTATTTT
TRBV11-3	NA	NA	TRBJ2-1	CASSPPGDDNEQFF	TGTGCCAGCAGCCCCCCCGGGGATGACAATGAGCAGTTCTTC
TRBV25-1	TRBD1	NA	TRBJ1-2	CASTGVGGYTF	TGTGCCAGTACAGGGGTCGGGGGCTACACCTTC
TRBV5-8	TRBD2	NA	TRBJ2-1	CASSSRPGLDSYNEQFF	TGTGCCAGCAGCTCGAGACCGGGACTAGACTCCTACAATGAGCAGTTCTTC
TRBV7-6	TRBD2	NA	TRBJ2-7	CASSLGGSAGEQYF	TGTGCCAGCAGCTTGGGGGGGAGCGCGGGCGAGCAGTACTTC
TRBV14	TRBD1	NA	TRBJ1-2	CASSFTGGNGYTF	TGTGCCAGCAGCTTTACAGGGGGCAATGGCTACACCTTC
TRBV6-5	TRBD2	NA	TRBJ2-1	CASSSAGGLNEQFF	TGTGCCAGCAGCTCAGCGGGGGGGCTGAATGAGCAGTTCTTC